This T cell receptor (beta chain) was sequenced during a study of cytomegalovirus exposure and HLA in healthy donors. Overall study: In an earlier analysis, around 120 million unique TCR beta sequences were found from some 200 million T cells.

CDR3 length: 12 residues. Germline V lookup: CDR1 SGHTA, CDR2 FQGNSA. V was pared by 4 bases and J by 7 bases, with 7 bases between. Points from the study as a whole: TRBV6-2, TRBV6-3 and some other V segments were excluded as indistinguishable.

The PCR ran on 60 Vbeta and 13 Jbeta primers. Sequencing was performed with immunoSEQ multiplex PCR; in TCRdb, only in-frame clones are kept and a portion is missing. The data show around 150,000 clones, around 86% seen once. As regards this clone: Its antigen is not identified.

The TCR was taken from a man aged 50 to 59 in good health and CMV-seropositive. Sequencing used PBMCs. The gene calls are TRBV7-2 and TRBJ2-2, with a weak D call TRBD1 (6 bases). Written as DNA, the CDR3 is TGTGCCAGCAGCTGGACAGTCGGGGAGCTGTTTTTT. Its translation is CASSWTVGELFF.